The 12 T cell receptor beta chains presented below share a single source sample, sequenced in a study of T cell responses to AZD1222 COVID-19 vaccine (dated by TCRdb to the early 2020s). The label giving this sample's time point can be read as: about 28 days (+/-7) after the second vaccine dose. The library was generated by the immunoSEQ multiplex PCR assay. TCRdb retrieved this table from immuneACCESS and kept in-frame rearrangements only. Not all clones are present; in checked studies, unresolved V genes account for under half, and no reason is known for the remainder. Present in this sample are about 54,000 clones, roughly 90% of which were seen just once. The top ten clones comprise around 15% of the sample. Sample: peripheral blood, taken 28 days after the second AZD1222 dose. The receptors were gathered from an adult who received the AZD1222 COVID-19 vaccine.

This rearrangement joins TRBV28 to TRBJ1-1, with a possible D match to TRBD1 (5 bases). The CDR3 length is 13 residues. The germline CDR1 and CDR2 sequences are MDHEN and SYDVKM. V was trimmed by 3 bases and J by 7 bases, leaving 12 bases between them. Here the CDR3 DNA reads TGTGCCAGCAGTTTGCGGGGGTCCAGTGAAGCTTTCTTT. Its translation: CASSLRGSSEAFF. The complete variable domain, with remaining parts taken from reference TRBV28 and TRBJ1-1, reads DVKVTQSSRYLVKRTGEKVFLECVQDMDHENMFWYRQDPGLGLRLIYFSYDVKMKEKGDIPEGYSVSREKKERFSLILESASTNQTSMYLCASSLRGSSEAFFGQGTRLTVV.

The rearrangement joins TRBV15 to TRBJ1-6; D is unclear. Germline V gene sequence: CDR1 LNHNV, CDR2 YYDKDF (reference sequence). There are 15 residues in the CDR3. Trimming shortened V by 0 bases and J by 8 bases, and 11 bases separated the two germline ends. DNA for the CDR3: TGTGCCACCAGCAGAGAAAGGTGGGCGGATTCACCCCTCCACTTT. Protein: CATSRERWADSPLHF.

The V and J genes are TRBV7-7 and TRBJ2-1; TRBD2 might be the D (6 bases). The CDR3 runs to 13 residues. Looked up from germline, CDR1 is SSHAT and CDR2 is FNYEAQ (reference sequence). With 4 bases removed from V and 9 bases from J, the gap between germline ends came to 13 bases. The CDR3 coding sequence is TGTGCCAGCAGCTCCCAACTAGCCACTGAGCAGTTCTTC. Translating gives CASSSQLATEQFF.

The chain links TRBV19 to TRBJ1-2; possibly TRBD1 for D (6 bases). Trimming removed 4 bases at V and 2 bases at J, with 20 bases between. Germline V gene sequence: CDR1 LNHDA, CDR2 SQIVND (reference sequence). The CDR3 runs to 17 residues. The CDR3 nucleotides are TGTGCCAGTAGTAGCGGGGGCTCGGGGCAGTTAAACTATGGCTACACCTTC. It translates to CASSSGGSGQLNYGYTF.

The chain employs TRBV11-1 and TRBJ2-7, with D perhaps TRBD1 (5 bases). The CDR3 has 14 residues. V was trimmed by 2 bases and J by 7 bases, leaving 15 bases between them. In germline, CDR1 is SGHAT, CDR2 FQDESV (reference sequence). The CDR3 bases are TGTGCCAGCAGCTTATCGACAGAGATGGGTGAGCAGTACTTC. Its translation: CASSLSTEMGEQYF.

V usage is TRBV27 and J usage is TRBJ1-6; the D gene is possibly TRBD1 (5 bases). Germline CDR1 reads MNHEY; CDR2 reads SMNVEV (reference sequence). V shed 2 bases and J shed 5 bases, with 13 bases lying between them. The CDR3 contains 16 residues. Here the CDR3 reads CASSLRGVRDNSPLHF. The CDR3 DNA reads TGTGCCAGCAGTTTACGGGGGGTGAGGGATAATTCACCCCTCCACTTT.

The chain employs TRBV5-1 and TRBJ1-2; TRBD1 is a possible D gene (5 bases). Germline V gene data show CDR1 as SGHRS and CDR2 as YFSETQ. This CDR3 is built from 14 residues. Trimming took off 0 bases at V and 8 bases at J, with 14 bases between the two ends. In nucleotides, the CDR3 is TGCGCCAGCAGCTTGGGAGGCAGGGAGGCGGGCTACACCTTC. Translation gives CASSLGGREAGYTF.

The chain couples TRBV3-1 (or the pseudogene TRBV3-2) to TRBJ2-7; tentatively, D is TRBD1 or TRBD2 (5 bases each). Germline V lookup: CDR1 LGHDT, CDR2 YNNKEL (reference sequence). The CDR3 is 14 amino acids. The V gene lost 1 base and the J gene lost 7 bases, with 14 bases spanning the gap. DNA for the CDR3: TGTGCCAGCAGCCAAGTTGGCGGGCCAGGGGAGCAGTACTTC. Residues: CASSQVGGPGEQYF.

V is TRBV15 and J is TRBJ2-5; either TRBD1 or TRBD2 may supply D (6 bases each). V was pared by 8 bases and J by 5 bases, with 21 bases between. The CDR3 totals 15 residues. Per germline, CDR1 LNHNV and CDR2 YYDKDF (reference sequence). Here the CDR3 reads CATPRRGGRMETQYF. The CDR3 nucleotides read TGTGCCACCCCCCGCAGGGGAGGTCGGATGGAGACCCAGTACTTC. The full variable domain, in which reference TRBV15 and TRBJ2-5 provide the parts outside the CDR3, is DAMVIQNPRYQVTQFGKPVTLSCSQTLNHNVMYWYQQKSSQAPKLLFHYYDKDFNNEADTPDNFQSRRPNTSFCFLDIRSPGLGDTAMYLCATPRRGGRMETQYFGPGTRLLVL.

The rearrangement links TRBV6-5 to TRBJ1-5; D gene uncertain. The germline CDR1 and CDR2 sequences are MNHEY and SVGAGI. CDR3 length equals 13 residues. V lost 2 bases, J lost 4 bases, and 6 bases lay in between. The DNA for the CDR3 is TGTGCCAGCAGTTACGGCGGTAATCAGCCCCAGCATTTT. It codes for CASSYGGNQPQHF.

The chain recombines TRBV6-5 with TRBJ2-4; tentative D call: TRBD2 (5 bases). CDR3 length equals 15 residues. CDR1 is MNHEY, CDR2 SVGAGI, per germline. V shed 8 bases and J shed 0 bases, with 14 bases lying between them. CDR3 nucleotide sequence: TGTGCCAGCGGGAGCCCCTATCTAGCCAAAAACATTCAGTACTTC. Its translation is CASGSPYLAKNIQYF.

The chain has TRBV7-6 and TRBJ2-2, with D uncertain. This CDR3 is built from 15 residues. CDR1 is SGHVS, CDR2 FNYEAQ, per germline. V was pared by 1 base and J by 0 bases, with 6 bases between. The CDR3 DNA sequence: TGTGCCAGCAGCTTAGGCGCGACGAACACCGGGGAGCTGTTTTTT. The encoded protein is CASSLGATNTGELFF.